These T cell receptor beta chains were read from a single sample in a study of shared T cell receptors in the human thymus. The method was immunoSEQ multiplex PCR; TCRdb's version includes in-frame clones alone and lacks a portion of them. The sample includes 550,000 to 800,000 clones, around 85% of them seen just once. These data also featured in a second study, about human thymus T cells.

Sequencing was done on a sample of thymocytes. These receptors were obtained from a girl less than two years old with a congenital heart defect. CDR3s include the opening cysteine and the closing phenylalanine or tryptophan. Each record gives: J gene, V gene, clone size, CDR3 length, CDR3 protein. Some rows mark clone size as missing; the rest say once, few, many or name a class of expanded clone.

>TRBJ1-5|TRBV27|-|16
CASKDRGPSGNQPQHF
>TRBJ1-2|TRBV4-1|-|16
CASSPSPERQADGYTF
>TRBJ1-2|TRBV9|few|14
CASSAEQGDYGYTF
>TRBJ1-6|TRBV27|once|15
CASSLGPGRDSPLHF
>TRBJ2-7|TRBV6-1|few|14
CASSARRGNGEQYF
>TRBJ1-3|TRBV4-3|few|17
CASSQGRDGNSGNTIYF
>TRBJ2-1|TRBV19|-|21
CASSLIPRRLAGARSYNEQFF
>TRBJ1-2|TRBV18|-|13
CASSLRFLQCYTF
>TRBJ2-3|TRBV28|-|11
CASTCTDTQYF
>TRBJ1-1|TRBV7-9|-|15
CASSSPNRTGSEAFF
>TRBJ2-1|TRBV27|-|16
CASSWEGGGSGNEQFF
>TRBJ2-2|TRBV28|-|17
CASSDGTGERGTGELFF
>TRBJ1-1|TRBV30|-|13
CAWGQGMNTEAFF
>TRBJ2-5|TRBV7-8|-|14
CANSSRRLAETQYF
>TRBJ1-1|TRBV4-3|-|19
CASSHQSPGQGLPNTEAFF
>TRBJ1-2|TRBV28|-|14
CASSLSDRFYGYTF
>TRBJ1-4|TRBV6-6|-|16
CASSYCAQEAKEKLFF
>TRBJ1-1|TRBV2|-|15
CASSLTGTANTEAFF
>TRBJ1-5|TRBV27|-|16
CASSPWGRHSNQPQHF
>TRBJ1-2|TRBV11-1|-|12
CASSFGGSGYTF
>TRBJ2-7|TRBV6-5|-|13
CASSYPGSYEQYF
>TRBJ2-7|TRBV7-2|-|15
CASSLVWGLGYEQYF
>TRBJ2-1|TRBV5-6|few|16
CASSPCGGAISEEQFF
>TRBJ1-3|TRBV5-5|-|18
CASSLGRGRRLPGNTIYF
>TRBJ2-7|TRBV7-2|-|15
CASSLGTAGCYEQYF
>TRBJ2-3|TRBV6-6|-|13
CASKREVRDTQYF
>TRBJ1-2|TRBV11-2|-|15
CASSQTQTGNYGYTF
>TRBJ2-7|TRBV5-1|-|12
CASSLMAGEQYF
>TRBJ1-1|TRBV7-8|-|16
CASSLLQGIMNTEAFF
>TRBJ2-7|TRBV7-2|few|13
CASSFKLYYEQYF
>TRBJ1-2|TRBV9|once|15
CASSVLPGGDQGYTF
>TRBJ2-7|TRBV11-2|-|16
CASSLGDGRGTYEQYF
>TRBJ1-2|TRBV25-1|-|13
CASRTHWRDGYTF
>TRBJ1-2|TRBV5-1|-|14
CASSYGTGNYGYTF
>TRBJ2-2|TRBV2|-|18
CASSPLPGRRANTGELFF
>TRBJ2-3|TRBV9|few|17
CASSVDRGQGIPDTQYF
>TRBJ1-4|TRBV4-2|-|18
CASSQDLDRGRTDEKLFF
>TRBJ2-7|TRBV18|-|15
CASSPLLAEHYEQYF
>TRBJ2-1|TRBV6-6|-|13
CASSAGQHNEQFF
>TRBJ1-2|TRBV25-1|-|13
CASSEGSNYGYTF
>TRBJ1-1|TRBV18|-|12
CASSPPYTEAFF
>TRBJ2-1|TRBV5-1|-|20
CASSLGNTGLAGGPGNEQFF
>TRBJ1-1|TRBV6-5|few|13
CASSYWDSTEAFF